The clone carrying this T cell receptor beta chain was observed once. In the original processing: The authors estimated nucleated cell counts from reference gene primer amplification. TCRdb keeps only in-frame clones here, not all; method: immunoSEQ multiplex PCR. V, J and clone size are taken as reported in that table, and D and trimming were inferred from the DNA itself. The sample consists of approximately 110,000 clones, over 65% of them appearing once. The sample belongs to a study of blood T cell repertoires in COVID-19. Trimming removed 3 bases from V and 2 bases from J; junction bases left unmatched: 4. Germline assignment: CDR1 SGHKS and CDR2 YYEKEE (reference sequence). The CDR3 sequence is 14 residues long.

This chain links TRBV5-5 with TRBJ1-2; 7 bases match TRBD1. The source is a human donor with acute or convalescent COVID-19. The donor label of this sample is uncertain. Sample: peripheral blood. CDR3 protein: CASSSTGYNYGYTF. The CDR3 region has the DNA TGTGCCAGCAGCTCGACAGGGTACAACTATGGCTACACCTTC.